This T cell receptor beta chain comes out of a study of identifying expanded T cells in peripheral blood (dated by TCRdb to about 2019). About the study as a whole: Technical replicates were generated by sequencing separate aliquots of the same genomic DNA pool, and four replicates were compared pairwise.

There are 14 amino acids in the CDR3, from cysteine to phenylalanine inclusive. CDR3 DNA only is kept here, 42 bases in frame from base 1. The CDR1 and CDR2 encoded by the germline V gene are MNHEY and SVGAGI. V loses 5 bases of germline sequence and J loses 4 bases, and the interval between the two ends is 12 bases. TCRbeta CDR3 regions were profiled with the immunoSEQ Assay using bias-controlled multiplex PCR amplification of genomic DNA. In the original analysis: To quantify the absolute abundance of each unique TCRbeta CDR3 region, the sequences were collapsed and filtered. Differential abundance was assessed using a binomial (Fisher-equivalent) model and a beta-binomial model in which time-dependent variance fitted from healthy donors was added. Clones with fewer than 5 combined templates were excluded, and clones with Benjamini-Hochberg FDR below 0.01 were called differentially abundant. Beta-binomial variance was modeled as a function of total template count across the two samples using the form v = (b*log(k)+a)^2. Not all clones reach the TCRdb copy of this immuneACCESS table, which keeps in-frame sequences only. Checked studies attribute under half of the gap to unresolved V genes and leave the rest unexplained. That table furnishes V, J and clone size, whereas the DNA furnished D and trimming. For this sample the table gives under 100,000 clones, of which 80% to 90% were detected only once. The ten largest clones add up to approximately 7% of the sample.

During the collection period, no immune events, such as infections, were documented for the healthy donors. To calibrate time-dependent variance in a beta-binomial model of T-cell clone differential abundance, blood repertoires from healthy donors were used as a training cohort. The training cohort included 10 or so healthy donors, of whom 3 were female and 7 were male. The donors were between roughly 29 and 65 years old, with an average age of about 45 years. Whole blood, obtained from a commercial supplier, was collected from each healthy donor at three time points spaced roughly 14 days apart. For immunosequencing, genomic DNA was extracted from whole blood that had not been sorted. With respect to this clone: The target of this receptor is not known. No base qualities exist here, and no much larger clone lies one base off it.

The study at large found these results: The binomial model flagged approximately 1.2 differentially abundant clones between technical replicates, compared with about 16.4 over roughly 2 weeks and 19 over roughly 4 weeks. Variance in clone template counts between roughly two-week samples significantly increased with total template count across all healthy donors. Across all healthy-donor time intervals, the beta-binomial model significantly lowered both the number of clones called differentially abundant and the false-positive rate. The authors expected that biological variance in healthy repertoires might rise further over much longer intervals, such as months to years.

This clonotype originated in a person aged 18 to 70 in good health. Sequenced sample: blood. The V gene is TRBV6-5 and the J gene is TRBJ1-5; there is no confident call for the D gene. The CDR3 is CASSEPGKNQPQHF. The DNA is TGTGCCAGCAGTGAACCCGGGAAGAATCAGCCCCAGCATTTT.